The clone carrying this T cell receptor (beta chain) came up a few times. Antigen unknown. This CDR3 contains 15 residues. Germline CDR1 reads SEHNR; CDR2 reads FQNEAQ (reference sequence). With 5 bases clipped from V and 5 bases from J, the junction kept 9 bases outside the gene matches. This sample was included in a study of cytomegalovirus exposure and HLA in healthy donors. Both 60 Vbeta primers and 13 Jbeta primers went into the PCR. Sequenced by immunoSEQ multiplex PCR; TCRdb stores in-frame clones only, minus some. There are fewer than 150,000 clones in the sample; over 75% occur only once, and about 3.7% lies in the top ten. Study outcomes and limitations: Association of a missense DCLRE1C variant with TCR beta V- and J-gene trimming was reported in a later analysis. For presence/absence analyses, sequencing depth was assumed to be roughly uniform across donors. A list of 164 TCR beta chains associated with cytomegalovirus was given. Earlier analysis looked at TCR beta V segments, and most were productive about 90% or about 30% of the time.

This chain joins TRBV7-9 and TRBJ2-1; 7 nucleotides match TRBD2. The origin of this receptor is a human donor in good health. Sequencing was done on a sample of PBMCs. CDR3 coding DNA: TGTGCCAGCAGCCATAGCGGGCGACCAAACAATGAGCAGTTCTTC. This sequence encodes CASSHSGRPNNEQFF.